What follows is one TCR beta chain and its context. V shed 2 bases and J shed 2 bases, with 13 bases lying between them. CDR1 SQVTM and CDR2 ANQGSEA come from the germline V gene. CDR3 length: 14 amino acids. Measured with immunoSEQ multiplex PCR; TCRdb has only the in-frame clones, and not every one. The sample lists fewer than 90,000 clones, 89% occurring once. This record comes from a study of technical replicates of blood from a handful of donors. The V call is TRBV29-1, the J call TRBJ2-7; the D gene is possibly TRBD2 (6 bases). The TCR was taken from a human donor in good health. The sequencing sample was made of T cells isolated from PBMCs. The CDR3 DNA reads as TGCAGCGTTGAAACGGACGGGAGCCCCTACGAGCAGTACTTC. Translation: CSVETDGSPYEQYF.